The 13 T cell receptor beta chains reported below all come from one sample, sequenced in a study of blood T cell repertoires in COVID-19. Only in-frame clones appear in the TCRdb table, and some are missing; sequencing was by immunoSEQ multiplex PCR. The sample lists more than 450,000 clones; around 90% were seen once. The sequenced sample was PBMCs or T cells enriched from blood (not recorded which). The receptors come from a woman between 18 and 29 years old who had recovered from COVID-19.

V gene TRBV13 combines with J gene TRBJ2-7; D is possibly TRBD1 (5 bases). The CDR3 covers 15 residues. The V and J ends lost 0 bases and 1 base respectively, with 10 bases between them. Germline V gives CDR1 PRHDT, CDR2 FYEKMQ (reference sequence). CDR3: CASSLGHRTSYEQYF. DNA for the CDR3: TGTGCCAGCAGCTTAGGACACAGGACATCCTACGAGCAGTACTTC.

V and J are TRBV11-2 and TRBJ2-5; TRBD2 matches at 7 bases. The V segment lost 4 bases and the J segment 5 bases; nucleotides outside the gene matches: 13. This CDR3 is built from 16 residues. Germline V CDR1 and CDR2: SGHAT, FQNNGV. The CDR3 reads CASSSRGTGGDETQYF. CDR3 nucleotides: TGTGCCAGCAGCTCTCGTGGGACGGGGGGAGACGAGACCCAGTACTTC.

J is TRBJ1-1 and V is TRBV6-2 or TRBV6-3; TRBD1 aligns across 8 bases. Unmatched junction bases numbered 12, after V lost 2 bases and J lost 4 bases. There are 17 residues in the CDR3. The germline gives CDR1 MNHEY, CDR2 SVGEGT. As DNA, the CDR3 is TGTGCCAGCAGTTACGGCGGGCAGGGGGCGCCTAGCACTGAAGCTTTCTTT. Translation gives CASSYGGQGAPSTEAFF.

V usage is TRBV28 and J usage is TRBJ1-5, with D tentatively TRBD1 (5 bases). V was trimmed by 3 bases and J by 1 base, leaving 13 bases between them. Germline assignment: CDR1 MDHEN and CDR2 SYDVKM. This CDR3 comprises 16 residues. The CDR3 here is CASSFTREWSNQPQHF. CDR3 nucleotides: TGTGCCAGCAGTTTTACCAGGGAATGGAGCAATCAGCCCCAGCATTTT. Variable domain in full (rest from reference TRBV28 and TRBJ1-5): DVKVTQSSRYLVKRTGEKVFLECVQDMDHENMFWYRQDPGLGLRLIYFSYDVKMKEKGDIPEGYSVSREKKERFSLILESASTNQTSMYLCASSFTREWSNQPQHFGDGTRLSIL.

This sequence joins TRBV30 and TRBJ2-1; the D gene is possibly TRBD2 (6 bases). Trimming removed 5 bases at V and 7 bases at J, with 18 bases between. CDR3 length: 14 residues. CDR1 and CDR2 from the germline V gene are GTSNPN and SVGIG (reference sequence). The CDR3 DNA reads TGTGCCTGGGGACCGGGACTCCCCCCAAATGAGCAGTTCTTC. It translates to CAWGPGLPPNEQFF. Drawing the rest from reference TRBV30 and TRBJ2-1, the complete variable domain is SQTIHQWPATLVQPVGSPLSLECTVEGTSNPNLYWYRQAAGRGLQLLFYSVGIGQISSEVPQNLSASRPQDRQFILSSKKLLLSDSGFYLCAWGPGLPPNEQFFGPGTRLTVL.

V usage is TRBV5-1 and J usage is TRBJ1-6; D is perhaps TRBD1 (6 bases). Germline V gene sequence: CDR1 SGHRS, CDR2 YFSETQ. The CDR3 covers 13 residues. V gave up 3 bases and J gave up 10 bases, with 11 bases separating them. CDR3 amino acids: CASSSDSSSPLHF. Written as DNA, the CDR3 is TGCGCCAGCAGCTCGGACAGTAGCTCACCCCTCCACTTT. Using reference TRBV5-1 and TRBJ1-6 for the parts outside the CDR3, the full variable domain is KAGVTQTPRYLIKTRGQQVTLSCSPISGHRSVSWYQQTPGQGLQFLFEYFSETQRNKGNFPGRFSGRQFSNSRSEMNVSTLELGDSALYLCASSSDSSSPLHFGNGTRLTVT.

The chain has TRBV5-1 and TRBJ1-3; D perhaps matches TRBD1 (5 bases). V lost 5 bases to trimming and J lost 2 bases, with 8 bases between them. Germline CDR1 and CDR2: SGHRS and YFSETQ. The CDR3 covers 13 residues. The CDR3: CASRTATGNTIYF. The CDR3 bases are TGCGCCAGCAGGACAGCTACTGGAAACACCATATATTTT.

The CDR3 region has the DNA TGTGCCAGCAGTACTTCCGGCGGACACTCTAATCAGCCCCAGCATTTT. Protein: CASSTSGGHSNQPQHF. The V gene is TRBV2, the J gene TRBJ1-5; D is perhaps TRBD1 (5 bases). V lost 5 bases and J 4 bases, leaving 18 bases between the germline ends. CDR1 and CDR2 (germline): SNHLY, FYNNEI. CDR3 length: 16 residues.

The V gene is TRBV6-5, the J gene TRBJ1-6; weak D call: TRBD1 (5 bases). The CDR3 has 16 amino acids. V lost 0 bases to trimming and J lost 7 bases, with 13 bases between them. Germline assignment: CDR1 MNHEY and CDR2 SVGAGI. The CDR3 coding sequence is TGTGCCAGCAGTTACTCGATGGGGGGGAGGAATTCACCCCTCCACTTT. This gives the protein CASSYSMGGRNSPLHF.

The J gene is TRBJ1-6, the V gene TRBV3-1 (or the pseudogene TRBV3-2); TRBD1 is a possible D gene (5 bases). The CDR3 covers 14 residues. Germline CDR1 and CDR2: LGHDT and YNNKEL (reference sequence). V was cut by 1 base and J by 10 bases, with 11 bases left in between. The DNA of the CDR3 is TGTGCCAGCAGCCAAGGGGGTACAGGATCACCCCTCCACTTT. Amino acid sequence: CASSQGGTGSPLHF.

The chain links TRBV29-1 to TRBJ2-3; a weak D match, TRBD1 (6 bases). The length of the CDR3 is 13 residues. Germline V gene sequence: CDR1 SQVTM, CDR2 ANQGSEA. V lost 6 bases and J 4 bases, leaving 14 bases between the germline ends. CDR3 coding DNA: TGCAGCGTGTCAGGGGTCGGATCAGATACGCAGTATTTT. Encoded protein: CSVSGVGSDTQYF.

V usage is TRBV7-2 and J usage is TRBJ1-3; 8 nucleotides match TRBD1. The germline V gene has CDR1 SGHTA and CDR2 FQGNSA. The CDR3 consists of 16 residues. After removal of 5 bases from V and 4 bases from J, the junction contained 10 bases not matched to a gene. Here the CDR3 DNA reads TGTGCCAGCAGCCCGCCCGGGACAGGTGACGGAAACACCATATATTTT. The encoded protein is CASSPPGTGDGNTIYF.

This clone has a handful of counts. The CDR3 nucleotides read TGCGCCAGCGCACCTGACCCCAGGGGGCGCATCAATGGCTACACCTTC. Amino acid sequence: CASAPDPRGRINGYTF. The chain carries TRBV5-1 and TRBJ1-2, with 8 bases identical to TRBD1. The CDR3 loop spans 16 amino acids. Germline V gene sequence: CDR1 SGHRS, CDR2 YFSETQ. The V segment lost 7 bases and the J segment 6 bases; nucleotides outside the gene matches: 17.